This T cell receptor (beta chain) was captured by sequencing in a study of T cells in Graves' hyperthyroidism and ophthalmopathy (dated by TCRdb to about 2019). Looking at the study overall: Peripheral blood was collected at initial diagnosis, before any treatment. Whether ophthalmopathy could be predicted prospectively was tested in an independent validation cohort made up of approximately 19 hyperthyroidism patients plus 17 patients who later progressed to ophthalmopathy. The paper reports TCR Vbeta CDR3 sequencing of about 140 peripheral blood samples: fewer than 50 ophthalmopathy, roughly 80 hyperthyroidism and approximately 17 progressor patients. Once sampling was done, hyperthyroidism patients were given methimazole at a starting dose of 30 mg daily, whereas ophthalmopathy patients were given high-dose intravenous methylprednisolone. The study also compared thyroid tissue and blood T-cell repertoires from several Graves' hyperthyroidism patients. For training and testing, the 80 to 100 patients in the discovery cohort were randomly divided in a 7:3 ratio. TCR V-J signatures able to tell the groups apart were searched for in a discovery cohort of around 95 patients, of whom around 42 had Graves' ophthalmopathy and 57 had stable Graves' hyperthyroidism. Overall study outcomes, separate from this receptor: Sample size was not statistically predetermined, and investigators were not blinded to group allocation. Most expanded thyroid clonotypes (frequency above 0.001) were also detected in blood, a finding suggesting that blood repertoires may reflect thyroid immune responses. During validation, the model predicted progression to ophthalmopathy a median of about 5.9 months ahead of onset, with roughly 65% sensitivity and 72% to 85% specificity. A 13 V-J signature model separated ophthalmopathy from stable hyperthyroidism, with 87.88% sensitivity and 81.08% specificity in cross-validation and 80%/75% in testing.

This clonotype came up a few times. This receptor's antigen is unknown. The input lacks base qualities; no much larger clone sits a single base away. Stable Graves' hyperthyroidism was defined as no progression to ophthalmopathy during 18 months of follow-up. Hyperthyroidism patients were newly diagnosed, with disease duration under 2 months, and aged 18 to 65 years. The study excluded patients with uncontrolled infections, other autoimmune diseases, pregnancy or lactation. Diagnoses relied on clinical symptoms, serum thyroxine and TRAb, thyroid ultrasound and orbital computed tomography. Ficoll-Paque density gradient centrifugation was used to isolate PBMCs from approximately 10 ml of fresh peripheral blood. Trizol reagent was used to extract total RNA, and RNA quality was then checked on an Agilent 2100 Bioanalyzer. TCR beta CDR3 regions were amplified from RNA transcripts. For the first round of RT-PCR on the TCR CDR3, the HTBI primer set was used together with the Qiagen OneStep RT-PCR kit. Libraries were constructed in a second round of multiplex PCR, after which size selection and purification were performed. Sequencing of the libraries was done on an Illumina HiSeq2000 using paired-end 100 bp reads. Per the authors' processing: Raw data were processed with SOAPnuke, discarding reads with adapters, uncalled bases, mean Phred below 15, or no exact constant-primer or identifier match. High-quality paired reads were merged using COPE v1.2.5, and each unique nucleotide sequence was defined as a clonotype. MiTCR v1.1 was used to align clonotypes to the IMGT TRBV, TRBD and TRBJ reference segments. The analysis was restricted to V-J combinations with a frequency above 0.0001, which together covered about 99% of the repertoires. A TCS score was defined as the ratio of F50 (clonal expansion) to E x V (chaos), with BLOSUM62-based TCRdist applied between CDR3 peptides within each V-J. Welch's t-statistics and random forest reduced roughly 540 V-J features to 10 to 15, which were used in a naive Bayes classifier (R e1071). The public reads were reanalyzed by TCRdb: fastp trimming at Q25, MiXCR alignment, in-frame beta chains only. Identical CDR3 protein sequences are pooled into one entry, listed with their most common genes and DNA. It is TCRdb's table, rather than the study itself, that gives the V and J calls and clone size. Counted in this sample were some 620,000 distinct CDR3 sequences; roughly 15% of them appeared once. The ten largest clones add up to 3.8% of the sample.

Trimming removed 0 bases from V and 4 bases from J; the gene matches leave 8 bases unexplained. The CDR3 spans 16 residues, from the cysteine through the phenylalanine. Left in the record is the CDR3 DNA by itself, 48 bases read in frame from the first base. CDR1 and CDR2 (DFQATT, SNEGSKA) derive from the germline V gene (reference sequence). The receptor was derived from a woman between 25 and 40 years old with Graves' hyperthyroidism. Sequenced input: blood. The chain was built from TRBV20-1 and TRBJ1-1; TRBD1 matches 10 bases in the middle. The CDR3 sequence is CSARDPRQGAGTEAFF. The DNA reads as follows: TGCAGTGCTAGAGACCCCCGACAGGGGGCTGGCACTGAAGCTTTCTTT.